This T cell receptor beta chain was obtained from a study of T cell responses to AZD1222 COVID-19 vaccine. Study outcomes and limitations: Regions 160-218 and 743-854 held dominance among vaccine-associated CD4 TCRs, which spanned spike. A mostly white British donor set with more females was recruited, and clonal diversity was possibly underestimated. The reported proportion of spike-specific TCRs targeting unmutated variant regions was nearly half. Repertoire samples came only from after the peak T cell response.

Method: immunoSEQ multiplex PCR; TCRdb's copy keeps in-frame clones and lacks some. There are some 70,000 clones in the sample; roughly 84% occur only once, and about 10% lies in the top ten. V lost 4 bases to trimming and J lost 0 bases, with 12 bases between them. The germline V gene has CDR1 LGHNA and CDR2 YNFKEQ. The CDR3 sequence is 16 residues long. Regarding this clone: The target antigen is unknown.

This receptor was taken from an adult in good health. The source material was peripheral blood, sampled on day 0 of AZD1222 vaccination. This chain joins TRBV4-2 and TRBJ2-2; D ambiguous. The CDR3, as DNA: TGTGCCAGCAGCCCCATGCCCGGAACGAACACCGGGGAGCTGTTTTTT. This codes for CASSPMPGTNTGELFF.